Below are 15 T cell receptor beta chains sequenced from a single sample in a study of blood T cell repertoires in COVID-19. Assay used: immunoSEQ multiplex PCR; TCRdb lists only in-frame clones, some missing. Here the sample spans approximately 160,000 clones, approximately 84% being singletons. Sample: peripheral blood. Every receptor here comes from a man aged 40-50 years who had recovered from COVID-19.

Regarding this clone: Other DNA sequences from this sample encode an identical CDR3 as well. The chain joins TRBV30 to TRBJ2-2, with D perhaps matching TRBD1 (5 bases). Trimming took 0 bases from V and 6 from J, leaving 8 bases between them. The CDR3 sequence is 13 residues long. Germline loops: CDR1 GTSNPN, CDR2 SVGIG (reference sequence). The CDR3 DNA reads TGTGCCTGGAGTGTTCAGGGCGCCGGGGAGCTGTTTTTT. Amino acid sequence: CAWSVQGAGELFF.

CDR3 bases: TGTGCATCAACCGGGACTTACATAAGGGCGGGTGAAAAACTGTTTTTT. Translated, it gives CASTGTYIRAGEKLFF. This chain joins TRBV25-1 and TRBJ1-4; perhaps TRBD1 as D (5 bases). This CDR3 spans 16 amino acids. Germline V gene data show CDR1 as MGHDK and CDR2 as SYGVNS.

The CDR3 sequence: CASSDRGQNTGELFF. Here the CDR3 DNA reads TGCGCCAGCAGTGACAGGGGGCAGAACACCGGGGAGCTGTTTTTT. This chain joins TRBV10-1 and TRBJ2-2; 8 bases fit TRBD1. V shed 3 bases, J shed 1 base, and the junction held 1 base outside the gene matches. The CDR3 loop spans 15 amino acids. Germline CDR1 WNHNN, CDR2 SYGVQD (reference sequence).

Only one count was recorded for this clone. V is TRBV29-1 and J is TRBJ1-5; tentatively, D is TRBD1 (5 bases). V was pared by 3 bases and J by 4 bases, with 10 bases between. Germline-derived CDR1 and CDR2 are SQVTM and ANQGSEA. CDR3 size: 13 residues. The CDR3 sequence: CSVDQGWNQPQHF. The CDR3 region has the DNA TGCAGCGTTGACCAGGGCTGGAATCAGCCCCAGCATTTT.

The rearrangement joins TRBV29-1 to TRBJ2-3; D is perhaps TRBD2 (7 bases). The CDR3 runs to 13 residues. Trimming shortened V by 6 bases and J by 1 base, and 11 bases separated the two germline ends. CDR1 and CDR2 (germline): SQVTM, ANQGSEA. CDR3 in DNA: TGCAGCGTCGTCGGGGGGCGCACAGATACGCAGTATTTT. Translation: CSVVGGRTDTQYF.

This clone appeared a few times. CDR3 nucleotide sequence: TGTGCCAGCAGTATAACAGGGTGGACTGAAGCTTTCTTT. It codes for CASSITGWTEAFF. The chain employs TRBV28 and TRBJ1-1; tentative D call: TRBD1 (6 bases). The CDR3 spans 13 residues. From germline, CDR1 is MDHEN and CDR2 SYDVKM. V gave up 5 bases and J gave up 5 bases, with 12 bases separating them.

The chain links TRBV29-1 to TRBJ2-1; tentative D call: TRBD1 (5 bases). There are 13 residues in the CDR3. Per germline, CDR1 SQVTM and CDR2 ANQGSEA. V shed 3 bases and J shed 0 bases, with 6 bases lying between them. The CDR3 nucleotides read TGCAGCGTTGACAGGGACTCCTACAATGAGCAGTTCTTC. Amino acid sequence: CSVDRDSYNEQFF.

A single count supports this clone. The gene calls are TRBV18 and TRBJ1-1, with TRBD1 matching 11 bases. Per germline, CDR1 KGHSH and CDR2 LQKENI. With V trimmed by 5 bases and J by 7 bases, 6 bases remained unmatched. The CDR3 has 14 residues. The CDR3 reads CASSYSGTGGEAFF. The CDR3 bases are TGTGCCAGCTCATACTCCGGGACAGGGGGTGAAGCTTTCTTT.

The chain couples TRBV24-1 to TRBJ2-1; TRBD2 aligns across 8 bases. Germline V lookup: CDR1 KGHDR, CDR2 SFDVKD. V lost 6 bases, J lost 6 bases, and 9 bases stayed unmatched. This CDR3 region has 15 residues. DNA for the CDR3: TGTGCCACCAGTCTGGGACTAGTCCGCCCCAATGAGCAGTTCTTC. Protein product: CATSLGLVRPNEQFF.

The chain carries TRBV12-3 or TRBV12-4 and TRBJ1-2; the match to TRBD1 covers 12 bases. V dropped 6 bases and J dropped 7; count of bases not matched to a gene: 3. CDR3 size: 13 residues. The CDR3 protein is CASSPGQGAGYTF. DNA for the CDR3: TGTGCCAGCAGCCCGGGACAGGGGGCTGGCTACACCTTC.

The chain links TRBV7-9 to TRBJ2-4, with 10 bases lining up with TRBD1. The CDR3 extends over 16 amino acids. Unmatched junction bases numbered 5, after V lost 4 bases and J lost 2 bases. Germline V gene lookup returns CDR1 SEHNR and CDR2 FQNEAQ (reference sequence). In DNA form, the CDR3 reads TGTGCCAGCAGCTGGACAGGGGGTGCAACCAAAAACATTCAGTACTTC. The encoded protein is CASSWTGGATKNIQYF.

This clone was seen more than once but under ten times. The chain combines TRBV7-2 with TRBJ1-1; D gene uncertain. Germline V CDR1 and CDR2: SGHTA, FQGNSA. Trimming took 3 bases from V and 8 from J, leaving 7 bases between them. CDR3 length: 11 amino acids. In DNA form, the CDR3 reads TGTGCCAGCAGCTTTCACGGGGAAGCTTTCTTT. This gives the protein CASSFHGEAFF.

The chain couples TRBV7-9 to TRBJ2-2; D uncertain. Trimming removed 2 bases from V and 8 bases from J, with 9 bases in between. Looked up from germline, CDR1 is SEHNR and CDR2 is FQNEAQ (reference sequence). This CDR3 is 13 amino acids long. DNA for the CDR3: TGTGCCAGCAGCTTAAGCCCGGTGGGGGAGCTGTTTTTT. This sequence encodes CASSLSPVGELFF.

This chain uses TRBV9 with TRBJ2-3; 9 nucleotides match TRBD1. J gave up 4 bases and V 0 bases, and 6 bases lay outside the gene matches. The CDR3 length is 16 residues. Germline loops: CDR1 SGDLS, CDR2 YYNGEE. CDR3 amino acids: CASSVDRTGVSDTQYF. The CDR3 DNA follows: TGTGCCAGCAGCGTAGATAGGACAGGGGTTTCAGATACGCAGTATTTT.

The chain carries TRBV24-1 and TRBJ2-2; 8 nucleotides align to TRBD2. The CDR3 runs 14 residues. Per the germline V gene, CDR1 is KGHDR and CDR2 is SFDVKD. V lost 6 bases and J lost 4; bases outside the gene matches: 3. The CDR3, as DNA: TGTGCCACCAGTAGCGGGAGAGGCACCGGGGAGCTGTTTTTT. Residues: CATSSGRGTGELFF.